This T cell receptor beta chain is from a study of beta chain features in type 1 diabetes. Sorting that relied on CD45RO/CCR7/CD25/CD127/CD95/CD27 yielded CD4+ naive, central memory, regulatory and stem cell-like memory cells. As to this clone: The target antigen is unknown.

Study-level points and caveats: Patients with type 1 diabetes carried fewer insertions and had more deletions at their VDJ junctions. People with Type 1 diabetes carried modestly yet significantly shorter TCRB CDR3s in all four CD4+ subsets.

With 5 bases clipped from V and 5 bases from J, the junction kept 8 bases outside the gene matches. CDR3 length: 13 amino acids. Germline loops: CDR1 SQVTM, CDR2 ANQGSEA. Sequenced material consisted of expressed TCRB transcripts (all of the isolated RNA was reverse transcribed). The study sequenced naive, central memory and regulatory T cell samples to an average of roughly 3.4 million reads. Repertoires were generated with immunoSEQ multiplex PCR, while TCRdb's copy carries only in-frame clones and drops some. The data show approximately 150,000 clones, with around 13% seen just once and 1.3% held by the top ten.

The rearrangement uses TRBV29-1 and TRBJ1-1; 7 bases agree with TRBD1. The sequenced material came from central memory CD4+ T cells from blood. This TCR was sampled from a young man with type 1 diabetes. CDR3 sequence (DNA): TGCAGCGTTACTCGACAGGGAGATACTGAAGCTTTCTTT. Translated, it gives CSVTRQGDTEAFF. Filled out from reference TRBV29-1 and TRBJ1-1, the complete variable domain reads SAVISQKPSRDICQRGTSLTIQCQVDSQVTMMFWYRQQPGQSLTLIATANQGSEATYESGFVIDKFPISRPNLTFSTLTVSNMSPEDSSIYLCSVTRQGDTEAFFGQGTRLTVV.